These 3 T cell receptor beta chains came from one sample sequenced in a study of cytomegalovirus exposure and HLA in healthy donors. 13 Jbeta primers and 60 Vbeta primers were used for the PCR. TCRdb's table, derived via immunoSEQ multiplex PCR, lists solely in-frame clones and lacks some. This sample has about 200,000 clones; approximately 79% occur once, and the top ten carry approximately 1.5%. The sequenced sample was PBMCs. These receptors were taken from a man between 45 and 60 years old in good health and CMV-seronegative.

J is TRBJ2-2 and V is TRBV11-2; 8 nucleotides match TRBD1. The length of the CDR3 is 16 residues. From germline, CDR1 is SGHAT and CDR2 FQNNGV. Germline trimming cut 5 bases from V and 2 bases from J; bases unmatched to any gene: 7. In DNA form, the CDR3 reads TGTGCCAGCAGCCCACGGACAGGGTTAAACACCGGGGAGCTGTTTTTT. It specifies CASSPRTGLNTGELFF.

The rearrangement joins TRBV5-1 to TRBJ2-1; D is unresolved. The CDR3 covers 14 residues. Germline V lookup: CDR1 SGHRS, CDR2 YFSETQ. V was trimmed by 1 base and J by 5 bases, leaving 10 bases between them. CDR3 nucleotides: TGCGCCAGCAGCTTGCGGCTAAGCGACAATGAGCAGTTCTTC. It encodes CASSLRLSDNEQFF.

This clone was picked up one time. V and J are TRBV2 and TRBJ1-3, with TRBD1 as a possible D gene (5 bases). Trimming left V 6 bases short and J 0 bases short, with 15 bases between. Germline values: CDR1 SNHLY, CDR2 FYNNEI. CDR3 length equals 16 residues. Here the CDR3 DNA reads TGTGCCAGCAGGCGCGTTACAGGAATCTCTGGAAACACCATATATTTT. The encoded protein is CASRRVTGISGNTIYF. Filled out from reference TRBV2 and TRBJ1-3, the complete variable domain reads EPEVTQTPSHQVTQMGQEVILRCVPISNHLYFYWYRQILGQKVEFLVSFYNNEISEKSEIFDDQFSVERPDGSNFTLKIRSTKLEDSAMYFCASRRVTGISGNTIYFGEGSWLTVV.